The table lists the clone carrying this T cell receptor (beta chain) with a few counts. 5'RACE template switching generated TCR cDNA, adding a universal primer site and UMIs. In TCRdb, the 5' RACE reads were re-called with MiXCR into one record per CDR3 protein. The table includes approximately 300,000 distinct CDR3 sequences, roughly 7% detected once. The sample belongs to a study of T cells after yellow fever vaccination. As for the study in general: Libraries from low-cell-number fractions were prepared with the SMART-Seq v4 Ultra Low Input RNA kit.

The CDR3 runs to 15 residues. After removal of 5 bases from V and 4 bases from J, the junction contained 8 bases not matched to a gene. This receptor was taken from a man aged 18 to 30 who received the YFV17D yellow fever vaccine. V usage is TRBV12-3 or TRBV12-4 and J usage is TRBJ1-2; 9 bases align to TRBD1. This sample comprised PBMCs, obtained roughly 46 days after the first yellow fever vaccination. The CDR3 here is CASSPSGTGFYGYTF. The CDR3 coding sequence is TGTGCCAGCAGTCCATCCGGGACAGGGTTCTATGGCTACACCTTC.